A selection of T cell receptor beta chains follows, all from one sample in a study of cytotoxic CD8 clonotypes in ibrutinib-treated CLL. Only in-frame clones appear in the TCRdb table, and some are missing; sequencing was by immunoSEQ multiplex PCR. The sample yields over 150,000 clones, 70% to 85% seen once. The sequences come from PBMCs, collected after 12 months of ibrutinib treatment. The receptor set was obtained from a human donor with chronic lymphocytic leukemia. CDR3s include the opening cysteine and the closing phenylalanine or tryptophan. A D gene is named only where the DNA matches it firmly. Clone size is stated in some rows and not others, as once, few, many or a class when expanded.

j_call,cdr3_length,clone_size,v_call,d_call,cdr3_nt,cdr3_aa
TRBJ2-2,15,.,TRBV9,.,TGTGCCAGCAGCGTAGGGGTAGCGAACACCGGGGAGCTGTTTTTT,CASSVGVANTGELFF
TRBJ1-3,15,.,TRBV7-9,.,TGTGCCGCTTCTCAGTGGGTCCTCCCTGGAAACACCATATATTTT,CAASQWVLPGNTIYF
TRBJ2-5,18,.,TRBV11-2,TRBD2,TGTGCCAGCAGTTCCGGGACTAGCGGGAGTTGGGGACAAGAGACCCAGTACTTC,CASSSGTSGSWGQETQYF
TRBJ1-2,14,.,TRBV19,.,TGTGCCAGTAGTAATGGGGGGTTTAACTATGGCTACACCTTC,CASSNGGFNYGYTF
TRBJ1-2,14,.,TRBV9,.,TGTGCCAGCAGCCCCACCGGGAACCCCTATGGCTACACCTTC,CASSPTGNPYGYTF
TRBJ2-1,14,.,TRBV28,TRBD1,TGTGCCAGCAGCTCAACGGGACAGGGGAATGAGCAGTTCTTC,CASSSTGQGNEQFF
TRBJ2-7,15,.,TRBV7-2,TRBD2,TGTGCCAGCAGCCGTTCAGCGGGAGGCTCGTACGAGCAGTACTTC,CASSRSAGGSYEQYF
TRBJ2-1,14,.,TRBV4-3,.,TGCGCCAGCAGCCTACAGGGTTCTCTTAATGAGCAGTTCTTC,CASSLQGSLNEQFF
TRBJ2-3,14,.,TRBV12-5,.,TGTGCTAGTGGTCCGGGCGAGGGCACAGATACGCAGTATTTT,CASGPGEGTDTQYF
TRBJ2-7,14,.,TRBV14,.,TGTGCCAGCAGCCACGCAGGTTTCTCCTACGAGCAGTACTTC,CASSHAGFSYEQYF
TRBJ2-7,14,.,TRBV6-5,TRBD1,TGTGCCAGCAGTCTGACAGGGGGCATCAACGAGCAGTACTTC,CASSLTGGINEQYF
TRBJ1-2,12,.,TRBV19,.,TGTGCCACCTCGGACCGGCTCTATGGCTACACCTTC,CATSDRLYGYTF
TRBJ1-5,15,.,TRBV11-1,.,TGTGCCAGCAGCTCTGGCAGGGGAGGGAATCAGCCCCAGCATTTT,CASSSGRGGNQPQHF
TRBJ1-1,15,few,TRBV5-5,TRBD1,TGTGCCAGCAGCGTCGACAGGGTCATGAACACTGAAGCTTTCTTT,CASSVDRVMNTEAFF
TRBJ2-2,12,.,TRBV6-5,.,TGTGCCAGCAGTTACATCGTCGGGGAGCTGTTTTTT,CASSYIVGELFF
TRBJ1-5,13,.,TRBV29-1,.,TGCAGCGTTGGTCAGGGAGGCAATCAGCCCCAGCATTTT,CSVGQGGNQPQHF
TRBJ2-2,14,.,TRBV11-2,.,TGTGCCAGCAGCTCGGTTGGGAACACCGGGGAGCTGTTTTTT,CASSSVGNTGELFF
TRBJ2-1,14,.,TRBV5-1,.,TGCGCCAGCAGCTTGGGGACTCGTTTAAATGAGCAGTTCTTC,CASSLGTRLNEQFF
TRBJ1-1,13,.,TRBV15,.,TGTGCCACCAGCAGTGATTTGGAGGGCGCCGCTTTCTTT,CATSSDLEGAAFF
TRBJ2-7,14,.,TRBV6-1,TRBD1,TGTGCCAGCTCCCCGGACAGGTACTCCTACGAGCAGTACTTC,CASSPDRYSYEQYF
TRBJ1-2,13,.,TRBV2,.,TGTGCCAGCGGAAGGGGGACTAACTATGGCTACACCTTC,CASGRGTNYGYTF
TRBJ1-5,16,.,TRBV18,.,TGTGCCAGCTCCGGACAGCGGGCAGGGAGTAATCAGCCCCAGCATTTT,CASSGQRAGSNQPQHF
TRBJ2-7,14,.,TRBV7-8,.,TGTGCCAGCAGCCCGAACCGAATTTTCTACGAGCAGTACTTC,CASSPNRIFYEQYF
TRBJ1-2,14,.,TRBV6-6,.,TGTGCCAGCAGTCCTCGGGACCTGGCTTCGGGCTACACCTTC,CASSPRDLASGYTF
TRBJ1-5,16,.,TRBV19,.,TGTGCCAGCTTACCGGGATTCGGCTATGGCAATCAGCCCCAGCATTTT,CASLPGFGYGNQPQHF
TRBJ2-3,16,few,TRBV5-1,TRBD1,TGCGCCAGCAGCTCGACAGGGGGTGAGCGGACAGATACGCAGTATTTT,CASSSTGGERTDTQYF
TRBJ2-5,17,.,TRBV27,TRBD1,TGTGCCAGCAGTTTAAAACGGGGACAGGGGGCTAAAGAGACCCAGTACTTC,CASSLKRGQGAKETQYF
TRBJ1-5,17,.,TRBV7-9,TRBD1,TGTGCCAGCAGCTTAGCGTTTGGGGGACAGGTCAATCAGCCCCAGCATTTT,CASSLAFGGQVNQPQHF
TRBJ1-4,18,.,TRBV7-8,.,TGTGCCAGCAGCTTAGTAGAGGACAGCGTTCCCCAAGGAGAAAAACTGTTTTTT,CASSLVEDSVPQGEKLFF
TRBJ2-1,15,.,TRBV9,TRBD2,TGTGCCAGCAGCGTGACTAGCGGCCCCTACAATGAGCAGTTCTTC,CASSVTSGPYNEQFF
TRBJ2-3,15,.,TRBV4-3,TRBD2,TGCGCCAGCAGCCAATTTAGCGGGAGAGCAGATACGCAGTATTTT,CASSQFSGRADTQYF
TRBJ1-2,13,.,TRBV10-3,TRBD1,TGTGCCATCAGTGCCGGACAGGGAAGTGGCTACACCTTC,CAISAGQGSGYTF
TRBJ2-1,14,.,TRBV11-2,TRBD2,TGTGCCAGCAGCTTCCCCGGGACTAGCGTTGAGCAGTTCTTC,CASSFPGTSVEQFF
TRBJ1-1,16,few,TRBV7-2,.,TGTGCCAGCAGCTTGCCGGGTAAGGATCAGGACACTGAAGCTTTCTTT,CASSLPGKDQDTEAFF
TRBJ2-7,14,few,TRBV5-5,.,TGTGCCAGCAGCTTGGCCCAGGGGCCGTACGAGCAGTACTTC,CASSLAQGPYEQYF
TRBJ2-1,16,.,TRBV5-1,.,TGCGCCAGCAGCTTGGGGGGGACCCCGATCGACAATGAGCAGTTCTTC,CASSLGGTPIDNEQFF
TRBJ2-6,15,.,TRBV4-3,.,TGCGCCAGCAGCCGCGGGGTAACTGGGGCCAACGTCCTGACTTTC,CASSRGVTGANVLTF
TRBJ2-7,15,.,TRBV28,.,TGTGCCAGCAATTACAGTCCCCCTACTTCCTACGAGCAGTACTTC,CASNYSPPTSYEQYF
TRBJ2-7,15,.,TRBV5-1,.,TGCGCCAGCAGGTTCGAGGGGGCCCTGGAGGGCGAGCAGTACTTC,CASRFEGALEGEQYF
TRBJ2-7,15,.,TRBV7-9,TRBD1,TGTGCCAGCAGCCGCTCAGGGGGCAAATCCTACGAGCAGTACTTC,CASSRSGGKSYEQYF
TRBJ1-2,13,few,TRBV4-2,.,TGTGCCAGCAGCCAAGAACCCCGATATGGCTACACCTTC,CASSQEPRYGYTF
TRBJ1-1,14,.,TRBV9,.,TGTGCCAGCAGCGTAGCAGGTGTGAACACTGAAGCTTTCTTT,CASSVAGVNTEAFF
TRBJ1-6,15,.,TRBV2,TRBD1,TGTGCCAGCAGGGATAGGACAGGGCAATTCGCACCCCTCCACTTT,CASRDRTGQFAPLHF
TRBJ2-7,12,.,TRBV21-1,.,TGTGCCAGCAGCAAACAGGGCTACGAGCAGTACTTC,CASSKQGYEQYF
TRBJ1-1,15,.,TRBV19,TRBD1,TGTGCCAGTAGTGCCGTCCCAGGGGGCACGGCTGAAGCTTTCTTT,CASSAVPGGTAEAFF
TRBJ2-1,12,.,TRBV5-4,.,TGTGCCAGCAGCTTGAGTAGAAATGAGCAGTTCTTC,CASSLSRNEQFF
TRBJ1-2,15,few,TRBV5-1,.,TGCGCCAACCGACACTCGATTATCCCCGTTTATGGCTACACCTTC,CANRHSIIPVYGYTF
TRBJ1-2,16,.,TRBV28,.,TGTGCCAGCAGTTTTGGTGTGAGTCGGGAGGACTATGGCTACACCTTC,CASSFGVSREDYGYTF
TRBJ2-7,13,.,TRBV28,.,TGTGCCAGCGGGAACGACAGGGAGGACGAGCAGTACTTC,CASGNDREDEQYF
TRBJ2-2,12,.,TRBV11-1,.,TGTGCCAGCAGCTTCCCGGCCGGGGAGCTGTTTTTT,CASSFPAGELFF
TRBJ1-2,15,few,TRBV10-3,.,TGTGCCATCAGTGAGTCTCGGGGAGCAGGGGTTGGCTACACCTTC,CAISESRGAGVGYTF
TRBJ2-7,16,.,TRBV2,TRBD1,TGTGCCAGCAGGGGGGCCCCCGGACAGGGGGGTTACGAGCAGTACTTC,CASRGAPGQGGYEQYF
TRBJ1-1,14,few,TRBV7-2,.,TGTGCCAGCAGCCCAAGCCGGGGCGGCACTGAAGCTTTCTTT,CASSPSRGGTEAFF
TRBJ1-2,15,.,TRBV6-1,.,TGTGCCAGCAGTGAACGCCCCCAGGACATCTATGGCTACACCTTC,CASSERPQDIYGYTF
TRBJ2-3,16,.,TRBV12-5,.,TGTGCTAGTGGTTTGGGGGCGAGCACTAGCACAGATACGCAGTATTTT,CASGLGASTSTDTQYF
TRBJ2-7,16,.,TRBV21-1,.,TGTGCCAGCAGCAAAGGTCGGGCCACTGATAGACCCGAGCAGTACTTC,CASSKGRATDRPEQYF